The 25 T cell receptor beta chains presented below share a single source sample, sequenced in a study of blood T cells in healthy people across ages. A sample-barcoded 5' primer and a J-beta primer mix were used in a second PCR of about 6 to 11 cycles. TCRdb independently ran MiXCR on the 5' RACE reads; one entry per CDR3 protein. The table shows 850,000 or so distinct CDR3 sequences, with more than 25% occurring only once. Material for sequencing was blood. These receptors were taken from a woman of 80 years or more in good health.

This clonotype has a single count. The chain employs TRBV5-1 and TRBJ1-4, with D unclear. V was clipped by 2 bases and J by 5 bases, with 7 bases between them. Germline CDR1 reads SGHRS; CDR2 reads YFSETQ. CDR3 length: 13 residues. The CDR3 DNA reads TGCGCCAGCAGCTTCCAGCCGAATGAAAAACTGTTTTTT. Translating gives CASSFQPNEKLFF.

This clonotype was seen many times. This rearrangement joins TRBV6-2 or TRBV6-3 to TRBJ2-3, with D tentatively TRBD2 (6 bases). CDR3 size: 14 residues. The germline V and J ends were trimmed by 6 bases and 2 bases, with 12 bases remaining between them. In germline, CDR1 is MNHEY, CDR2 SVGEGT. DNA for the CDR3: TGTGCCAGCAGGACCGGGACTTACACAGATACGCAGTATTTT. Amino acids: CASRTGTYTDTQYF.

The sample holds many counts of this clonotype. The V call is TRBV12-3 or TRBV12-4, the J call TRBJ2-1, with a tentative D call TRBD2 (5 bases). The V end lost 3 bases, the J end lost 12 bases, and 9 bases lay between the germline ends. The CDR3 is 11 amino acids. The CDR3 loop is CASSFGNWQFF. The CDR3 nucleotides are TGTGCCAGCAGTTTCGGGAATTGGCAGTTCTTC.

A word on this clonotype: A much more abundant neighbour one base away suggests this may be a read error. The rearrangement links TRBV20-1 to TRBJ2-1; 8 bases are a match to TRBD1. The DNA end favors TRBJ2-7, so the J call may be wrong. Germline V gene sequence: CDR1 DFQATT, CDR2 SNEGSKA (reference sequence). The CDR3 totals 14 residues. The CDR3 DNA reads TGCAGTGCTCCTCCAGGGGGCCCCTACAATGAGCAGTACTTC. It specifies CSAPPGGPYNEQYF.

This clonotype was detected ten times or more. V is TRBV9 and J is TRBJ1-2; D remains ambiguous. The germline CDR1 and CDR2 sequences are SGDLS and YYNGEE. Trimming took 2 bases from V and 3 from J, leaving 5 bases between them. The CDR3 is made up of 12 amino acids. The CDR3 loop reads CASSVPYYGYTF. CDR3 sequence (DNA): TGTGCCAGCAGCGTTCCCTACTATGGCTACACCTTC.

In this sample, this clonotype turned up a few times. A read error may explain this, as a much larger clone is one base away. The chain has TRBV9 and TRBJ2-1, with 10 bases identical to TRBD2. CDR1 SGDLS and CDR2 YYNGEE come from the germline V gene. CDR3 length equals 17 residues. V dropped 2 bases and J dropped 13; count of bases not matched to a gene: 18. CDR3 nucleotide sequence: TGTGCCAGCAGCGTTTCTAGCGGGGGTCCTCTGGGGGAGACCCAGTTCTTC. This sequence encodes CASSVSSGGPLGETQFF. Full variable domain (rest looked up from reference TRBV9 and TRBJ2-1): DSGVTQTPKHLITATGQRVTLRCSPRSGDLSVYWYQQSLDQGLQFLIQYYNGEERAKGNILERFSAQQFPDLHSELNLSSLELGDSALYFCASSVSSGGPLGETQFFGPGTRLTVL.

Only a few counts were recorded for this clonotype. The chain carries TRBV6-1 and TRBJ1-1; D not certain. The CDR3 length is 15 residues. The germline V gene has CDR1 MNHNS and CDR2 SASEGT. V lost 2 bases to trimming and J lost 1 base, with 11 bases between them. The CDR3 DNA reads TGTGCCAGCAGTGAACAATGGACTGCGAACACTGAAGCTTTCTTT. This sequence encodes CASSEQWTANTEAFF.

This clonotype was seen only once. The chain carries TRBV7-8 and TRBJ1-6; D is uncertain. V dropped 4 bases and J dropped 10 bases, with 11 bases sitting between them. The CDR3 has 13 residues. Germline V lookup: CDR1 SGHVS, CDR2 FQNEAQ. The CDR3 sequence is CASSSRRGSPLHF. For the CDR3, the DNA is TGTGCCAGCAGCTCGCGGCGGGGATCACCCCTCCACTTT.

The rearrangement links TRBV20-1 to TRBJ1-1; 9 bases match TRBD1. In germline, CDR1 is DFQATT, CDR2 SNEGSKA (reference sequence). The CDR3 is made up of 16 amino acids. The J segment lost 4 bases and the V segment lost 3 bases, leaving 12 bases of the junction unmatched. The CDR3 DNA reads TGCAGTGCTAGGCCCGACAGGGGGATCCAGGGCACTGAAGCTTTCTTT. Amino acid sequence: CSARPDRGIQGTEAFF.

This sequence joins TRBV5-1 and TRBJ1-1; D not certain. CDR3 size: 11 residues. V lost 5 bases to trimming and J lost 7 bases, with 9 bases between them. Germline CDR1 reads SGHRS; CDR2 reads YFSETQ. CDR3 protein: CASSYGSEAFF. Here the CDR3 DNA reads TGCGCCAGCAGTTATGGGAGTGAAGCTTTCTTT.

This clonotype was found many times. A much larger clone is a single base away; this may be a read error. The chain carries TRBV7-2 and TRBJ1-5; 7 nucleotides align to TRBD1. V lost 7 bases, J lost 1 base, and 4 bases stayed unmatched. From germline, CDR1 is SGHTA and CDR2 FQGNSA. This CDR3 is 14 amino acids long. The CDR3 region has the DNA TGTGCCAGCAACCGACAGGGAAGCAATCAGCCCCAGCATTTT. Translated, it gives CASNRQGSNQPQHF.

The sample holds one count of this clonotype. This sequence joins TRBV6-2 or TRBV6-3 and TRBJ1-2; D possibly corresponds to TRBD1 (5 bases). The CDR3 covers 14 residues. Looked up from germline, CDR1 is MNHEY and CDR2 is SVGEGT. V lost 4 bases to trimming and J lost 8 bases, with 17 bases between them. The CDR3 coding sequence is TGTGCCAGCAGTTGTGCCGGGACCGGCTACGGCTACACCTTC. Residues: CASSCAGTGYGYTF.

This clonotype has just a few counts. The rearrangement links TRBV20-1 to TRBJ2-1, with TRBD2 matching 9 bases. CDR1 and CDR2 from the germline V gene are DFQATT and SNEGSKA (reference sequence). The J segment lost 0 bases and the V segment lost 5 bases, leaving 14 bases of the junction unmatched. CDR3 size: 18 residues. CDR3 residues: CSAPGGLAGWSSYNEQFF. The CDR3 nucleotides read TGCAGTGCTCCCGGGGGGCTAGCGGGGTGGAGCTCCTACAATGAGCAGTTCTTC.

This clonotype has a handful of counts. The rearrangement uses TRBV3-1 and TRBJ2-7, with D uncertain. Germline values: CDR1 LGHDT, CDR2 YNNKEL (reference sequence). V gave up 4 bases and J gave up 7 bases, with 14 bases separating them. The CDR3 has 13 amino acids. The DNA of the CDR3 is TGTGCCAGCAGCCTCAGACTGGGCTTAGAGCAGTACTTC. Its protein is CASSLRLGLEQYF.

Ten or more counts support this clonotype. The V call is TRBV6-6, the J call TRBJ2-7, with D hard to call. V was shortened by 6 bases and J by 5 bases, with 11 bases between the two germline ends. This CDR3 comprises 12 residues. Germline V lookup: CDR1 MNHNY, CDR2 SVGAGI (reference sequence). The CDR3 region is CASSNRAHEQYF. CDR3 DNA: TGTGCCAGCAGCAACCGGGCTCACGAGCAGTACTTC.

This sequence joins TRBV7-2 and TRBJ2-4, with a tentative D call TRBD2 (7 bases). With the DNA end fitting TRBJ2-7 better, the J assignment may be wrong. The CDR3 covers 14 residues. Per the germline V gene, CDR1 is SGHTA and CDR2 is FQGNSA. The CDR3 region has the DNA TGTGCCAGCAGCCAAGGGGGGGGGACCTACGAGCAGTACTTC. Translation: CASSQGGGTYEQYF.

This clonotype was seen a few times. A much larger clone lies one base from this, so it may be a read error. The rearrangement uses TRBV29-1 and TRBJ2-3; TRBD2 might be the D (6 bases). The CDR3 consists of 14 residues. Germline lookup yields CDR1 SQVTM and CDR2 ANQGSEA. With 4 bases removed from V and 4 bases from J, the gap between germline ends came to 15 bases. CDR3 sequence reads: CSVALGGSPDTQYF. The CDR3 bases are TGCAGCGTTGCGTTGGGAGGAAGCCCAGATACGCAGTATTTT.

Regarding this clonotype: This may be a read error: a much more frequent sequence differs by one nucleotide. The rearrangement uses TRBV7-2 and TRBJ2-1, with 7 bases that match TRBD2. Germline values: CDR1 SGHTA, CDR2 FQGNSA. This CDR3 comprises 15 residues. CDR3: CASGSSGPSYNGQFF. In DNA, the CDR3 is TGTGCCAGCGGGAGTAGCGGGCCCTCCTACAATGGGCAGTTCTTC.

This clonotype occurred a few times. A read error may be the cause here, since a much bigger clone is one base away. This sequence joins TRBV6-5 and TRBJ2-7; D remains unclear. The germline CDR1 and CDR2 sequences are MNHEY and SVGAGI. The CDR3 sequence is 15 residues long. Trimming removed 2 bases from V and 3 bases from J, with 14 bases in between. Written as DNA, the CDR3 is TGTGCCAGCAGTTACGGTCGAGGTCCGGTCTACGAGCAGTACTTC. This encodes CASSYGRGPVYEQYF.

As to this clonotype: One junction end disagrees with the germline gene, perhaps due to a read error. The J gene is TRBJ1-5, the V gene TRBV7-2; unclear D gene. The CDR3 has 15 residues. Germline V gene data show CDR1 as SGHTA and CDR2 as FQGNSA. CDR3 nucleotide sequence: TGTGCCGGCAGCCCGTCCGGACGGGGCAATCAGCCCCAGCATTTT. Its translation: CAGSPSGRGNQPQHF.

This clonotype was found a few times. The chain joins TRBV6-1 to TRBJ1-1; 10 nucleotides agree with TRBD1. The CDR3 is 13 amino acids. The J segment lost 6 bases and the V segment lost 9 bases, leaving 7 bases of the junction unmatched. Germline-derived CDR1 and CDR2 are MNHNS and SASEGT. The CDR3 bases are TGTGCCAGTAGGGACAGGGGTTTAGCTGAAGCTTTCTTT. Translating gives CASRDRGLAEAFF.

For this clonotype: A read error may be the cause here, since a much bigger clone is one base away. This chain uses TRBV27 with TRBJ1-5; D is unclear. Germline CDR1 and CDR2: MNHEY and SMNVEV (reference sequence). This CDR3 spans 13 amino acids. V was cut by 4 bases and J by 3 bases, with 7 bases left in between. CDR3 residues: CASSSNLNQPQHF. As DNA, the CDR3 is TGTGCCAGCAGTTCGAACCTCAATCAGCCCCAGCATTTT.

This clonotype was seen ten or more times. The chain links TRBV5-5 to TRBJ1-5; TRBD1 aligns across 7 bases. The CDR3 totals 14 residues. CDR1 SGHKS and CDR2 YYEKEE come from the germline V gene (reference sequence). Trimming at V came to 4 bases and at J to 6 bases, leaving 7 bases not matched to a gene. The CDR3 region has the DNA TGTGCCAGCAGCCTCGACAGGGCACGTCAGCCCCAGCATTTT. Its translation is CASSLDRARQPQHF.

Of note for this clonotype: A single base separates this from a much larger clone, so it may be a read error. The rearrangement joins TRBV6-2 or TRBV6-3 to TRBJ2-5, with a possible D match to TRBD1 (6 bases). Germline V CDR1 and CDR2: MNHEY, SVGEGT. The CDR3 is 14 residues long. The CDR3: CAGSYQGIQETQYF. The DNA of the CDR3 is TGTGCCGGCAGTTACCAGGGGATCCAAGAGACCCAGTACTTC.

Remarks on this clonotype: A much bigger clone sits one base away, suggesting this may be a read error. The chain is built from TRBV4-1 and TRBJ2-5; D is unclear. V lost 2 bases and J 11 bases, leaving 15 bases between the germline ends. The CDR3 sequence is 13 residues long. Germline V CDR1 and CDR2: MGHRA, YSYEKL. CDR3 DNA: TGCGCCAGCAGCCAAACCGGGCCCTACAAGCAGTACTTC. It encodes CASSQTGPYKQYF.